This note documents a single T cell receptor (beta chain) sequence. These data belong to a study of graft-versus-host responses after intestinal transplantation. Sequenced by immunoSEQ multiplex PCR; TCRdb stores in-frame clones only, minus some. Here the sample spans over 45,000 clones, just under 95% being singletons. The sequences come from PBMCs, collected 750 to 850 days after a first intestinal transplant, on the day of a second. This TCR was sampled from a human patient who received an intestinal transplant, so some T cells may come from the graft donor.

CDR3 sequence reads: CAWRAGTANSPLHF. The CDR3 coding sequence is TGTGCCTGGAGAGCCGGGACAGCAAATTCACCCCTCCACTTT. The gene calls are TRBV30 and TRBJ1-6; TRBD1 matches at 7 bases. Germline loops: CDR1 GTSNPN, CDR2 SVGIG (reference sequence). The CDR3 extends over 14 amino acids. Trimming cost V 3 bases and J 7 bases; bases outside gene matches: 6.